These 30 T cell receptor beta chains came from one sample sequenced in a study of yellow fever vaccine responses in identical twins. TCRdb used MiXCR to reprocess the RT-PCR reads, holding one entry per CDR3 protein. The data hold 30,000 to 40,000 distinct CDR3 sequences, with more than 45% observed a single time. Source: T cells from blood (PBMCs), unsorted or a sorted subset (not recorded which), taken before or after yellow fever vaccination (not recorded which). These receptors came from a young woman who received the yellow fever vaccine.

This clonotype has a single count. V is TRBV28 and J is TRBJ2-5; 9 bases are a match to TRBD2. The J segment lost 3 bases and the V segment lost 5 bases, leaving 7 bases of the junction unmatched. This CDR3 has 15 residues. CDR1 is MDHEN and CDR2 is SYDVKM in the germline V gene. CDR3 loop: CASSRGLAQKETQYF. The CDR3 DNA reads as TGTGCCAGCAGTCGAGGACTAGCGCAAAAAGAGACCCAGTACTTC.

J is TRBJ2-1 and V is TRBV20-1, with D unclear. Trimming removed 1 base at V and 6 bases at J, with 16 bases between. The CDR3 consists of 15 residues. The germline CDR1 and CDR2 sequences are DFQATT and SNEGSKA (reference sequence). The CDR3 region has the DNA TGCAGTGCTAGAGCGGGCCAGATTCTAAGCAATGAGCAGTTCTTC. Its translation: CSARAGQILSNEQFF.

V gene TRBV2 combines with J gene TRBJ1-4; unclear D gene. There are 15 residues in the CDR3. V gave up 2 bases and J gave up 8 bases, with 15 bases separating them. Germline CDR1 is SNHLY and CDR2 is FYNNEI. CDR3: CASSETLGFGEKLFF. The DNA for the CDR3 is TGTGCCAGCAGTGAAACCCTAGGGTTCGGGGAAAAACTGTTTTTT.

The J gene is TRBJ2-3, the V gene TRBV19; D unresolved. Looked up from germline, CDR1 is LNHDA and CDR2 is SQIVND (reference sequence). The V gene lost 6 bases and the J gene lost 5 bases, with 9 bases spanning the gap. This CDR3 is 12 amino acids long. The CDR3 DNA is TGTGCCAGTAGGAAAGATGGAGATACGCAGTATTTT. Translation: CASRKDGDTQYF.

In this sample, this clonotype turned up a few times. This chain connects TRBV29-1 to TRBJ2-1; 8 nucleotides line up with TRBD1. With 2 bases clipped from V and 2 bases from J, the junction kept 5 bases outside the gene matches. The germline CDR1 and CDR2 sequences are SQVTM and ANQGSEA. The CDR3 totals 15 residues. CDR3 sequence reads: CSVEPQGDPYNEQFF. CDR3 coding DNA: TGCAGCGTTGAACCACAGGGGGATCCCTACAATGAGCAGTTCTTC.

This clonotype appeared once. The gene calls are TRBV20-1 and TRBJ2-7; 9 bases are shared with TRBD1. The germline V gene encodes CDR1 DFQATT and CDR2 SNEGSKA (reference sequence). Trimming cost V 6 bases and J 2 bases; bases outside gene matches: 8. The CDR3 spans 14 residues. The CDR3 is CSALDRGEAYEQYV. In DNA, the CDR3 is TGCAGTGCACTGGACAGGGGCGAAGCCTACGAGCAGTACGTC.

The chain combines TRBV7-6 with TRBJ2-5; D uncertain. V was clipped by 2 bases and J by 2 bases, with 9 bases between them. Germline V CDR1 and CDR2: SGHVS, FNYEAQ. This CDR3 is 14 amino acids long. The CDR3 region has the DNA TGTGCCAGCAGCTTAATGGAACAGCAAGAGACCCAGTACTTC. This gives the protein CASSLMEQQETQYF.

The chain employs TRBV2 and TRBJ1-1, with 8 bases aligning to TRBD1. The germline V gene encodes CDR1 SNHLY and CDR2 FYNNEI. J gave up 5 bases and V 3 bases, and 5 bases lay outside the gene matches. The CDR3 is 14 residues long. The CDR3 protein is CASSEQGAKTEAFF. The CDR3 DNA reads as TGTGCCAGCAGTGAGCAGGGGGCGAAGACTGAAGCTTTCTTT.

This rearrangement joins TRBV13 to TRBJ2-1, with a weak D call TRBD2 (6 bases). From germline, CDR1 is PRHDT and CDR2 FYEKMQ (reference sequence). The V gene lost 8 bases and the J gene lost 7 bases, with 24 bases spanning the gap. CDR3 length: 16 residues. In nucleotides, the CDR3 is TGTGCCAGCTACCCCGGGACTCGGGGGTTTGGTAATGAGCAGTTCTTC. Its protein product is CASYPGTRGFGNEQFF.

This clonotype was seen more than once but under ten times. The V and J genes are TRBV11-3 and TRBJ2-2; D is undetermined. The length of the CDR3 is 12 residues. Trimming took off 1 base at V and 6 bases at J, with 3 bases between the two ends. Germline CDR1 and CDR2: SGHNT and YENEEA. The CDR3 DNA is TGTGCCAGCAGCTTAGGGTCCGGGGAGCTGTTTTTT. Amino acid sequence: CASSLGSGELFF.

V usage is TRBV11-1 and J usage is TRBJ2-1, with 7 bases fitting TRBD1. V trimming: 4 bases; J trimming: 2 bases; junction bases outside the gene matches: 5. The CDR3 contains 15 residues. Per the germline V gene, CDR1 is SGHAT and CDR2 is FQDESV (reference sequence). CDR3 sequence reads: CASSSRDSTYNEQFF. DNA for the CDR3: TGTGCCAGCAGCTCCCGGGACAGCACCTACAATGAGCAGTTCTTC.

This clonotype came up a few times. In DNA, the CDR3 is TGTGCCAGCTCATCAGGACACCCTCTAACTGAAGCTTTCTTT. Encoded protein: CASSSGHPLTEAFF. The chain combines TRBV18 with TRBJ1-1, with a weak D call TRBD1 (5 bases). The V gene's germline CDR1 is KGHSH and CDR2 LQKENI. CDR3 length: 14 residues. V was trimmed by 5 bases and J by 5 bases, leaving 15 bases between them.

This chain connects TRBV5-5 to TRBJ1-1; no clear D gene. V lost 1 base and J lost 10, with 11 bases in between. In germline, CDR1 is SGHKS, CDR2 YYEKEE (reference sequence). CDR3 length: 12 amino acids. CDR3 sequence (DNA): TGTGCCAGCAGCTTGTACTCAAGGACAGCTTTCTTT. It codes for CASSLYSRTAFF. The whole variable domain, filled in from reference TRBV5-5 and TRBJ1-1, reads DAGVTQSPTHLIKTRGQQVTLRCSPISGHKSVSWYQQVLGQGPQFIFQYYEKEERGRGNFPDRFSARQFPNYSSELNVNALLLGDSALYLCASSLYSRTAFFGQGTRLTVV.

V and J are TRBV29-1 and TRBJ1-5; TRBD1 might be the D (6 bases). The V gene lost 6 bases and the J gene lost 0 bases, with 9 bases spanning the gap. In germline, CDR1 is SQVTM, CDR2 ANQGSEA. The CDR3 is 13 residues long. The DNA for the CDR3 is TGCAGCGTGGCAGGGGATAGCAATCAGCCCCAGCATTTT. Amino acids: CSVAGDSNQPQHF.

This clonotype has just a few counts. The chain combines TRBV19 with TRBJ2-5, with 7 nucleotides matching TRBD1. Germline V gene data show CDR1 as LNHDA and CDR2 as SQIVND (reference sequence). This CDR3 contains 13 residues. CDR3 protein: CARFVGGKETQYF. In nucleotides, the CDR3 is TGTGCACGATTCGTAGGGGGCAAAGAGACCCAGTACTTC. The full variable domain, completed using reference TRBV19 and TRBJ2-5, is DGGITQSPKYLFRKEGQNVTLSCEQNLNHDAMYWYRQDPGQGLRLIYYSQIVNDFQKGDIAEGYSVSREKKESFPLTVTSAQKNPTAFYLCARFVGGKETQYFGPGTRLLVL.

The rearrangement links TRBV11-2 to TRBJ2-5; D is tentatively TRBD1 or TRBD2 (5 bases each). Germline CDR1 SGHAT, CDR2 FQNNGV. The CDR3 spans 18 residues. The ends were cut back, 1 base at V and 2 bases at J, with 20 bases in the middle. CDR3 protein: CASSLVLGTRWGQETQYF. The CDR3 DNA reads TGTGCCAGCAGCTTAGTTCTAGGGACCAGGTGGGGGCAAGAGACCCAGTACTTC.

The chain is built from TRBV20-1 and TRBJ1-6; 9 bases align to TRBD1. The V gene's germline CDR1 is DFQATT and CDR2 SNEGSKA (reference sequence). Trimming cost V 6 bases and J 7 bases; bases outside gene matches: 4. The CDR3 loop spans 13 amino acids. The CDR3 coding sequence is TGCAGTGCCCGGACAGGGGAAAATTCACCCCTCCACTTT. It codes for CSARTGENSPLHF.

This chain uses TRBV11-2 with TRBJ2-1; D is uncertain. From germline, CDR1 is SGHAT and CDR2 FQNNGV. The length of the CDR3 is 17 residues. V was trimmed by 0 bases and J by 3 bases, leaving 15 bases between them. The CDR3 loop reads CASSLEMLGWNYNEQFF. DNA of the CDR3: TGTGCCAGCAGCTTAGAAATGTTGGGGTGGAACTACAATGAGCAGTTCTTC. Using reference TRBV11-2 and TRBJ2-1 for the parts outside the CDR3, the full variable domain is EAGVAQSPRYKIIEKRQSVAFWCNPISGHATLYWYQQILGQGPKLLIQFQNNGVVDDSQLPKDRFSAERLKGVDSTLKIQPAKLEDSAVYLCASSLEMLGWNYNEQFFGPGTRLTVL.

This clonotype was seen a handful of times. The chain employs TRBV3-1 and TRBJ2-2, with D possibly being TRBD2 (7 bases). The ends were cut back, 1 base at V and 6 bases at J, with 12 bases in the middle. CDR3 size: 15 residues. CDR1 is LGHDT and CDR2 is YNNKEL in the germline V gene (reference sequence). CDR3: CASSQAGRGAGELFF. The DNA for the CDR3 is TGTGCCAGCAGCCAAGCTGGGAGGGGGGCCGGGGAGCTGTTTTTT. Full variable domain (rest looked up from reference TRBV3-1 and TRBJ2-2): DTAVSQTPKYLVTQMGNDKSIKCEQNLGHDTMYWYKQDSKKFLKIMFSYNNKELIINETVPNRFSPKSPDKAHLNLHINSLELGDSAVYFCASSQAGRGAGELFFGEGSRLTVL.

This clonotype has more than one count but fewer than ten. The CDR3 region is CASSGVGTSNQPQHF. The CDR3 DNA reads TGTGCCAGCAGTGGAGTTGGGACAAGCAATCAGCCCCAGCATTTT. The chain links TRBV2 to TRBJ1-5, with a weak D call TRBD1 (6 bases). The CDR3 length is 15 residues. Germline V gives CDR1 SNHLY, CDR2 FYNNEI. Trimming stripped 4 bases from V and 1 base from J, with 11 bases between.

The chain couples TRBV12-3 or TRBV12-4 to TRBJ2-5, with TRBD1 identical over 10 bases. Trimming cost V 0 bases and J 3 bases; bases outside gene matches: 4. This CDR3 region has 16 residues. DNA of the CDR3: TGTGCCAGCAGTTTAGCGGGACAGGGGATCGAAGAGACCCAGTACTTC. This translates into CASSLAGQGIEETQYF.

This clonotype showed up just a few times. The chain has TRBV7-3 and TRBJ2-1, with 9 bases fitting TRBD1. This CDR3 has 16 amino acids. Germline loops: CDR1 SGHTA, CDR2 FQGTGA. V dropped 5 bases and J dropped 7; count of bases not matched to a gene: 12. For the CDR3, the DNA is TGTGCCAGCAGCACCGGACAGGGGAGATACCTTAATGAGCAGTTCTTC. Translation: CASSTGQGRYLNEQFF.

The DNA of the CDR3 is TGCGCCAGCAGCTTGGTAACGAACACTGAAGCTTTCTTT. Translated: CASSLVTNTEAFF. The V call is TRBV5-1, the J call TRBJ1-1; D is unclear. Germline lookup yields CDR1 SGHRS and CDR2 YFSETQ. V was shortened by 0 bases and J by 1 base, with 4 bases between the two germline ends. CDR3 size: 13 residues.

V usage is TRBV7-3 and J usage is TRBJ2-5; no firm D call. The V end was cut by 5 bases, the J end by 2 bases, with 15 bases between. This CDR3 has 15 amino acids. Germline CDR1 reads SGHTA; CDR2 reads FQGTGA. The CDR3 sequence is CASSGLLGQQETQYF. The CDR3 DNA sequence: TGTGCCAGCAGCGGGCTGCTGGGCCAACAAGAGACCCAGTACTTC.

V usage is TRBV7-8 and J usage is TRBJ2-3; tentative D call: TRBD2 (5 bases). This CDR3 has 12 residues. Trimming removed 6 bases at V and 4 bases at J, with 8 bases between. The V gene's germline CDR1 is SGHVS and CDR2 FQNEAQ. The DNA of the CDR3 is TGTGCCAGCAGTTTTAGCGCAGATACGCAGTATTTT. Protein product: CASSFSADTQYF. Full variable domain (rest looked up from reference TRBV7-8 and TRBJ2-3): GAGVSQSPRYKVAKRGQDVALRCDPISGHVSLFWYQQALGQGPEFLTYFQNEAQLDKSGLPSDRFFAERPEGSVSTLKIQRTQQEDSAVYLCASSFSADTQYFGPGTRLTVL.

This chain uses TRBV4-1 with TRBJ1-1; D possibly corresponds to TRBD1 (6 bases). CDR1 and CDR2 from the germline V gene are MGHRA and YSYEKL. This CDR3 has 15 amino acids. The germline V and J ends were trimmed by 3 bases and 6 bases, with 17 bases remaining between them. DNA for the CDR3: TGCGCCAGCAGCCAGTGGCCGTACAGGGTAGCTGAAGCTTTCTTT. Its translation is CASSQWPYRVAEAFF.

This clonotype was seen a few times. The CDR3, as DNA: TGTGCCAGCAGTTACTCGGGGTGGGAGACCCAGTACTTC. This sequence encodes CASSYSGWETQYF. V gene TRBV6-5 combines with J gene TRBJ2-5; the D is unclear. With 0 bases removed from V and 5 bases from J, the gap between germline ends came to 7 bases. The CDR3 totals 13 residues. CDR1 is MNHEY and CDR2 is SVGAGI in the germline V gene.

The chain is built from TRBV5-1 and TRBJ2-3; D gene unclear. Trimming pared 0 bases from V and 2 bases from J, leaving 13 bases between. Per the germline V gene, CDR1 is SGHRS and CDR2 is YFSETQ. The CDR3 has 16 amino acids. CDR3: CASSLAGRPITDTQYF. CDR3 DNA sequence: TGCGCCAGCAGCTTGGCCGGAAGGCCAATCACAGATACGCAGTATTTT.

This clonotype showed up just a few times. CDR3 sequence: CASSFFPQDHNEQFF. For the CDR3, the DNA is TGTGCCAGCAGCTTCTTCCCCCAGGACCACAATGAGCAGTTCTTC. The chain is built from TRBV5-5 and TRBJ2-1; the D is unclear. Germline CDR1 and CDR2: SGHKS and YYEKEE (reference sequence). Trimming pared 2 bases from V and 5 bases from J, leaving 14 bases between. This CDR3 is 15 amino acids long.

This clonotype was picked up a small number of times. This chain uses TRBV11-3 with TRBJ2-5; D gene uncertain. Trimming stripped 1 base from V and 5 bases from J, with 5 bases between. This CDR3 region has 12 residues. Per germline, CDR1 SGHNT and CDR2 YENEEA. In DNA, the CDR3 is TGTGCCAGCAGCTTAGGGATGGAGACCCAGTACTTC. Its protein product is CASSLGMETQYF.